The clone carrying this T cell receptor beta chain was counted once. Measured with immunoSEQ multiplex PCR; TCRdb has only the in-frame clones, and not every one. Among around 100,000 clones listed, roughly nine tenths were seen once. This sample stems from a study of blood T cell repertoires in COVID-19. Sequenced input: peripheral blood. This TCR was recovered from a man aged 60-69 years with acute or convalescent COVID-19.

The CDR3 reads CASSGSGMQSYEQYF. The CDR3 DNA reads TGTGCCAGCAGCGGTAGCGGGATGCAGTCCTACGAGCAGTACTTC. V usage is TRBV2 and J usage is TRBJ2-7, with TRBD2 matching over 8 bases. Germline V lookup: CDR1 SNHLY, CDR2 FYNNEI. Losses at the gene ends were 6 bases for V and 1 base for J; bases not matched to a gene: 8. The CDR3 extends over 15 amino acids.